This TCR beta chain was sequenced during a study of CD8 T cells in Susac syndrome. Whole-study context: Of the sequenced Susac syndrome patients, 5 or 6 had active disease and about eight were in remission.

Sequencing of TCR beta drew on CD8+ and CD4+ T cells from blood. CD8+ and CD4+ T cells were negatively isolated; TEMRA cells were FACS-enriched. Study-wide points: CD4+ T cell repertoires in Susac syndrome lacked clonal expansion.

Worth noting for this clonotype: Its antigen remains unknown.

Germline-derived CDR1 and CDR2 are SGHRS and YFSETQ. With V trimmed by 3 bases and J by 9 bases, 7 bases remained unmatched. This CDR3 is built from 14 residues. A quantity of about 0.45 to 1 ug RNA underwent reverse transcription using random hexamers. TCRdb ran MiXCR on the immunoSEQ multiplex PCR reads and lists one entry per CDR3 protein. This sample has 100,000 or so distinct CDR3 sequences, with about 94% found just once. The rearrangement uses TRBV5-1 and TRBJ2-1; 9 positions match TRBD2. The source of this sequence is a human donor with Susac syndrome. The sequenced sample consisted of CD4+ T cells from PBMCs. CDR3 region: CASSSGTSIAEQFF. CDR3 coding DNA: TGCGCCAGCAGCTCCGGGACTAGCATAGCTGAGCAGTTCTTC.